The clone carrying this T cell receptor (beta chain) was detected only a few times. Its antigen is still unknown. A second PCR, run for roughly 6 to 11 cycles, used a sample-barcoded 5' primer plus a J-beta primer mix. TCRdb independently ran MiXCR on the 5' RACE reads; one entry per CDR3 protein. The sample yields 1,500,000 or so distinct CDR3 sequences, less than 45% seen once. The sample is drawn from a study of blood T cells in healthy people across ages. Germline-derived CDR1 and CDR2 are MGHRA and YSYEKL. Trimming left V 1 base short and J 0 bases short, with 7 bases between. The CDR3 runs 14 residues. Study observations and caveats: Possibly, changes in expanded clonotypes were confounded because donor CMV status was unknown. In long-lived donors, naive CD4+ cell counts and diversity exceeded those of aged donors.

Total RNA extraction produced at least 5.5 micrograms (per sample) for the study. The sequence was collected from a woman under 30 in good health. The sequenced material came from blood. V usage is TRBV4-1 and J usage is TRBJ2-7; D is possibly TRBD1 (5 bases). As DNA, the CDR3 is TGCGCCAGCAGCCAAGCGGACACCTCCTACGAGCAGTACTTC. This codes for CASSQADTSYEQYF.